This T cell receptor beta chain was recorded in a study of T cells after posttransplantation cyclophosphamide. Sequencing was performed with immunoSEQ multiplex PCR; in TCRdb, only in-frame clones are kept and a portion is missing. The sample contains some 33,000 clones, roughly 91% of which appear only once. Notes on this clone: Antigen unknown.

Broader study findings: TRB clonality was highly associated with recipient CMV seropositivity and reactivation. TRB overlap between skin or GI tissue T cells and blood was limited.

The germline V and J ends were trimmed by 2 bases and 4 bases, with 17 bases remaining between them. The CDR3 length is 16 residues. The germline V gene encodes CDR1 MNHEY and CDR2 SVGAGI. Cells defined as naive were viable CD3+CD4+ or CD3+CD8+ and CCR7+CD45RA+CD45RO-CD95-CD27+CD28+. The sequenced material came from naive CD4+ T cells sorted from blood. The source of this sequence is a man aged 30 to 45 in good health and a related stem cell transplant donor. V is TRBV6-5 and J is TRBJ1-2, with D perhaps matching TRBD1 (6 bases). The CDR3 spells CASSYLGEGEVYGYTF. The CDR3 DNA reads as TGTGCCAGCAGTTACCTGGGGGAGGGGGAGGTCTATGGCTACACCTTC.